Below are 24 T cell receptor beta chains sequenced from a single sample in a study of blood T cell repertoires in COVID-19. The protocol was immunoSEQ multiplex PCR, while the TCRdb copy is restricted to in-frame clones and leaves out a portion. The sample yields about 13,000 clones, approximately 86% seen once. The specimen sequenced was peripheral blood. These receptors were obtained from a man at least 80 years old with acute or convalescent COVID-19.

This clone was counted a single time. V is TRBV5-5 and J is TRBJ1-4; D is perhaps TRBD1 (5 bases). V lost 0 bases, J lost 0 bases, and 9 bases lay in between. CDR3 length: 16 amino acids. Germline values: CDR1 SGHKS, CDR2 YYEKEE (reference sequence). CDR3 in amino acids: CASSLGDRATNEKLFF. For the CDR3, the DNA is TGTGCCAGCAGCTTGGGTGACAGAGCAACTAATGAAAAACTGTTTTTT.

The chain has TRBV5-1 and TRBJ2-3; 10 bases map to TRBD2. This CDR3 has 18 amino acids. Trimming at V came to 0 bases and at J to 5 bases, leaving 12 bases not matched to a gene. CDR1 SGHRS and CDR2 YFSETQ come from the germline V gene. The CDR3 sequence is CASSLDIGLAGVVDTQYF. Written as DNA, the CDR3 is TGCGCCAGCAGCTTGGATATAGGGCTAGCGGGAGTGGTAGATACGCAGTATTTT.

This chain links TRBV3-1 (or the pseudogene TRBV3-2) with TRBJ2-7, with a possible D match to TRBD1 (5 bases). CDR3 length: 14 residues. V lost 6 bases, J lost 1 base, and 13 bases lay in between. CDR1 and CDR2 (germline): LGHDT, YNNKEL (reference sequence). The CDR3 is CASRGKGKSYEQYF. The CDR3 DNA is TGTGCCAGCAGAGGAAAGGGGAAGTCCTACGAGCAGTACTTC.

The V and J genes are TRBV7-9 and TRBJ2-1, with 7 bases identical to TRBD2. V shed 4 bases and J 1 base; nucleotides not matched to a gene: 1. In germline, CDR1 is SEHNR, CDR2 FQNEAQ (reference sequence). The CDR3 covers 14 residues. The CDR3 nucleotides read TGTGCCAGCAGCTGGCGGGAGTCCTACAATGAGCAGTTCTTC. Translated, it gives CASSWRESYNEQFF.

As DNA, the CDR3 is TGTGCCAGCAGCCTGGGGACAGGAACCTTTTACGAGCAGTACTTC. Translated: CASSLGTGTFYEQYF. The chain couples TRBV3-1 (or the pseudogene TRBV3-2) to TRBJ2-7, with 8 bases lining up with TRBD1. The CDR3 runs to 15 residues. Germline CDR1 reads LGHDT; CDR2 reads YNNKEL (reference sequence). V gave up 4 bases and J gave up 4 bases; unmatched junction bases: 9.

This sequence joins TRBV7-9 and TRBJ2-5, with D maybe TRBD2 (5 bases). This CDR3 contains 16 residues. Trimming cost V 1 base and J 4 bases, with 16 bases left between them. The V gene's germline CDR1 is SEHNR and CDR2 FQNEAQ (reference sequence). As DNA, the CDR3 is TGTGCCAGCAGCTTAGACGGCGGGCGGAGGTCAGAGACCCAGTACTTC. Translated, it gives CASSLDGGRRSETQYF.

The chain joins TRBV24-1 to TRBJ2-2; D might be TRBD1 (6 bases). CDR1 KGHDR and CDR2 SFDVKD come from the germline V gene. V lost 1 base and J lost 4, with 6 bases in between. The CDR3 is 14 residues long. CDR3 coding DNA: TGTGCCACCAGTGATTTAGGGGGCACCGGGGAGCTGTTTTTT. Amino acid sequence: CATSDLGGTGELFF.

The chain employs TRBV15 and TRBJ1-4, with D perhaps matching TRBD1 (6 bases). V was clipped by 3 bases and J by 3 bases, with 11 bases between them. The CDR3 has 15 amino acids. The germline CDR1 and CDR2 sequences are LNHNV and YYDKDF (reference sequence). The chain's CDR3 is CATSRTDRPNEKLFF. The CDR3 region has the DNA TGTGCCACCAGCAGGACGGACAGACCTAATGAAAAACTGTTTTTT.

The sample holds a few counts of this clone. V is TRBV19 and J is TRBJ1-3, with 8 bases fitting TRBD1. V lost 5 bases to trimming and J lost 0 bases; unmatched junction nucleotides: 9. Germline CDR1 is LNHDA and CDR2 is SQIVND (reference sequence). This CDR3 contains 17 residues. The CDR3 DNA follows: TGTGCCAGTAGTGGTTCAGGGGGCAGGGACTCTGGAAACACCATATATTTT. Its protein is CASSGSGGRDSGNTIYF.

The V call is TRBV6-5, the J call TRBJ1-1; a weak D match, TRBD1 (6 bases). The CDR3 totals 15 residues. The V gene lost 2 bases and the J gene lost 4 bases, with 14 bases spanning the gap. Germline CDR1 MNHEY, CDR2 SVGAGI. The DNA of the CDR3 is TGTGCCAGCAGTTACACTCCAGGGGTCCCCACTGAAGCTTTCTTT. Its protein product is CASSYTPGVPTEAFF.

The gene calls are TRBV5-1 and TRBJ2-1; 8 positions match TRBD2. The CDR3 covers 17 residues. With V trimmed by 4 bases and J by 8 bases, 17 bases remained unmatched. The V gene's germline CDR1 is SGHRS and CDR2 YFSETQ. The CDR3 protein is CASSVPLLAGSHHEQFF. The CDR3 DNA is TGCGCCAGCAGCGTCCCACTTCTAGCGGGTTCTCACCATGAGCAGTTCTTC.

This chain uses TRBV11-1 with TRBJ2-1; 8 bases align to TRBD1. Trimming removed 1 base from V and 0 bases from J; junction bases left unmatched: 2. Per germline, CDR1 SGHAT and CDR2 FQDESV (reference sequence). CDR3 length: 16 amino acids. CDR3 residues: CASSLGQGYSYNEQFF. In DNA form, the CDR3 reads TGTGCCAGCAGCTTAGGACAGGGGTACTCCTACAATGAGCAGTTCTTC.

The chain links TRBV5-1 to TRBJ2-7; TRBD1 matches 8 bases. There are 15 residues in the CDR3. Germline-derived CDR1 and CDR2 are SGHRS and YFSETQ. V lost 4 bases, J lost 5 bases, and 11 bases stayed unmatched. The CDR3 DNA reads as TGCGCCAGCAGCCAAACGTCGGGACAGGAAAACGAGCAGTACTTC. Residues: CASSQTSGQENEQYF.

V is TRBV5-1 and J is TRBJ2-4, with 8 bases identical to TRBD2. This CDR3 contains 13 residues. V trimming: 3 bases; J trimming: 8 bases; junction bases outside the gene matches: 4. The V gene's germline CDR1 is SGHRS and CDR2 YFSETQ. The chain's CDR3 is CASSWGTRDIQYF. CDR3 DNA: TGCGCCAGCAGCTGGGGGACTAGAGACATTCAGTACTTC.

The chain employs TRBV5-1 and TRBJ2-1; TRBD1 is a possible D gene (6 bases). Germline V lookup: CDR1 SGHRS, CDR2 YFSETQ. CDR3 size: 14 residues. V shed 4 bases and J shed 0 bases, with 8 bases lying between them. The CDR3 sequence: CASSRDISYNEQFF. The DNA for the CDR3 is TGCGCCAGCAGCCGGGACATCTCCTACAATGAGCAGTTCTTC.

This chain connects TRBV7-9 to TRBJ2-1; 15 nucleotides match TRBD2. Germline CDR1 reads SEHNR; CDR2 reads FQNEAQ (reference sequence). The V and J ends lost 6 bases and 10 bases, in that order; junction bases with no gene match: 10. The CDR3 totals 16 residues. CDR3 region: CASRPIRTSGREEQFF. DNA of the CDR3: TGTGCCAGCAGACCGATTAGGACTAGCGGGAGGGAAGAGCAGTTCTTC.

The chain uses TRBV10-1 and TRBJ2-3; unclear D gene. Trimming removed 0 bases from V and 4 bases from J, with 8 bases in between. Germline-derived CDR1 and CDR2 are WNHNN and SYGVQD (reference sequence). The CDR3 consists of 14 residues. Here the CDR3 DNA reads TGCGCCAGCAGTGAGTCCCCCGCGTCAGATACGCAGTATTTT. This encodes CASSESPASDTQYF.

The chain has TRBV7-2 and TRBJ2-7; D remains ambiguous. The germline gives CDR1 SGHTA, CDR2 FQGNSA. The CDR3 extends over 14 amino acids. Deletions cut 0 bases from V and 5 bases from J, with 11 bases between. The CDR3 bases are TGTGCCAGCAGCTTAGCCCACTTTTCCCACGAGCAGTACTTC. Amino acid sequence: CASSLAHFSHEQYF.

The gene calls are TRBV11-2 and TRBJ2-7, with D tentatively TRBD1 (5 bases). Per the germline V gene, CDR1 is SGHAT and CDR2 is FQNNGV. The V gene lost 5 bases and the J gene lost 1 base, with 15 bases spanning the gap. The CDR3 is 15 residues long. The CDR3 DNA follows: TGTGCCAGCAGCCCTAGGGGTTACGGGTCCTACGAGCAGTACTTC. This translates into CASSPRGYGSYEQYF.

This chain connects TRBV11-2 to TRBJ2-3, with 7 nucleotides matching TRBD2. The trim removed 1 base at V and 4 bases at J, leaving 8 bases unmatched. The germline CDR1 and CDR2 sequences are SGHAT and FQNNGV. This CDR3 contains 16 residues. CDR3 region: CASSLVGGSGADTQYF. The CDR3 DNA sequence: TGTGCCAGCAGCTTAGTAGGCGGGAGTGGGGCAGATACGCAGTATTTT.

The chain recombines TRBV7-8 with TRBJ2-7, with 10 nucleotides matching TRBD1. CDR3 length equals 16 residues. Germline V CDR1 and CDR2: SGHVS, FQNEAQ. V trimming: 0 bases; J trimming: 4 bases; junction bases outside the gene matches: 6. The CDR3 DNA reads TGTGCCAGCAGCTTAGCCGGGACAGGGGCCGCTTACGAGCAGTACTTC. It codes for CASSLAGTGAAYEQYF.

The chain is built from TRBV11-3 and TRBJ1-2; TRBD1 matches at 9 bases. This CDR3 is built from 15 residues. The V gene's germline CDR1 is SGHNT and CDR2 YENEEA. Germline trimming cut 5 bases from V and 6 bases from J; bases unmatched to any gene: 10. DNA for the CDR3: TGTGCCAGCAGCCCTAAGGCGGACAGGGGTAATGGCTACACCTTC. Translating gives CASSPKADRGNGYTF.

The chain has TRBV21-1 and TRBJ1-2; the table's D gene call, TRBD1, was not cross checked with the DNA. TRBV21-1 is a recognized pseudogene. The CDR3 has 15 amino acids. CDR3 sequence (DNA): TGTGCCAGCAGCAACCAAAAGGGGGCCGACGGTGGCTACACCTTC. Translated: CASSNQKGADGGYTF.

This clone was found a few times. J is TRBJ2-3 and V is TRBV9; 8 nucleotides match TRBD1. The CDR3 contains 17 residues. Germline-derived CDR1 and CDR2 are SGDLS and YYNGEE. V dropped 3 bases and J dropped 4; count of bases not matched to a gene: 13. CDR3 nucleotide sequence: TGTGCCAGCAGCGCCCGACAGGGGCGTATAACCGCAGATACGCAGTATTTT. This codes for CASSARQGRITADTQYF. Full variable domain (missing parts from reference TRBV9 and TRBJ2-3): DSGVTQTPKHLITATGQRVTLRCSPRSGDLSVYWYQQSLDQGLQFLIQYYNGEERAKGNILERFSAQQFPDLHSELNLSSLELGDSALYFCASSARQGRITADTQYFGPGTRLTVL.